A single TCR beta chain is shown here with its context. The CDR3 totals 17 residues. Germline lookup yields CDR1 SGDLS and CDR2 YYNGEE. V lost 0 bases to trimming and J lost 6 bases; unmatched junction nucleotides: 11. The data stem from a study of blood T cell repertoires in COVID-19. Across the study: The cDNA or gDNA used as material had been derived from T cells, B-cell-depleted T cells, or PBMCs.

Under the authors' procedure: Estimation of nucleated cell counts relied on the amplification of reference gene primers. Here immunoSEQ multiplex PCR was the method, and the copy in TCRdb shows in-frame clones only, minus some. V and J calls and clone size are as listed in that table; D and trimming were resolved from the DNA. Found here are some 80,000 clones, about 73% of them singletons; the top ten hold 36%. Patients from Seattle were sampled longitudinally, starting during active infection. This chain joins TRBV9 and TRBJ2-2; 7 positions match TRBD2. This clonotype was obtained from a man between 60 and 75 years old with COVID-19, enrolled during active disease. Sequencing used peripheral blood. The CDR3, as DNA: TGTGCCAGCAGCGTAGCTACAACGGGAGGAGTTTCCGGGGAGCTGTTTTTT. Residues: CASSVATTGGVSGELFF.